The rows below give T cell receptor beta chains drawn from one sample of a study of Ad26.COV2.S vaccination and SARS-CoV-2 variants. Sequenced by immunoSEQ multiplex PCR; TCRdb stores in-frame clones only, minus some. The sample shows about 440,000 clones, around nine tenths of them seen only once. Sequenced material: peripheral blood, taken in a trial of Ad26.COV2.S vaccine versus placebo. These receptors were obtained from a person aged 18-65 years who received the Ad26.COV2.S COVID-19 vaccine or a placebo. The CDR3 runs from the conserved cysteine through the conserved F or W. The D gene is left open where the match is weak. Some rows mark clone size as missing; the rest say once, few, many or name a class of expanded clone.

TRBJ2-2 | NA | NA | TRBV25-1 | TGTGCCACACAGCGGGCCGGGGAGCTGTTTTTT | CATQRAGELFF
TRBJ1-1 | NA | NA | TRBV9 | TGTGCCAGCAGCGGGAGTTGGGCAGGGAACACTGAAGCTTTCTTT | CASSGSWAGNTEAFF
TRBJ2-7 | NA | NA | TRBV18 | TGTGCCAGCTCACCACGGGAATACGAGCAGTACTTC | CASSPREYEQYF
TRBJ2-3 | NA | NA | TRBV5-4 | TGTGCCAGCAGCTTGGCCGCAGGGACGAGGCTAGATACGCAGTATTTT | CASSLAAGTRLDTQYF
TRBJ1-2 | NA | NA | TRBV9 | TGTGCCAGCAGCGTAGGCCATGGCTACACCTTC | CASSVGHGYTF
TRBJ1-5 | TRBD1 | NA | TRBV10-1 | TGCGCCAGCAGTGATTACCTATCCGGGGACAGAGGCAAGCCGGCCAATCAGCCCCAGCATTTT | CASSDYLSGDRGKPANQPQHF
TRBJ2-7 | NA | NA | TRBV9 | TGTGCCAGCAGCCCTCAGCCTAGTCCTTACGAGCAGTACTTC | CASSPQPSPYEQYF
TRBJ1-4 | NA | NA | TRBV5-1 | TGCGCCAGCAGCTTGACCAGCGCTGAAAAACTGTTTTTT | CASSLTSAEKLFF
TRBJ1-1 | NA | NA | TRBV5-1 | TGCGCCAGCAGTTACCTCAGGCCGAGGGACACTGAAGCTTTCTTT | CASSYLRPRDTEAFF
TRBJ1-1 | NA | NA | TRBV19 | TGTGCCAGTAGACGACGACAGGAACCAGGAACTGAAGCTTTCTTT | CASRRRQEPGTEAFF
TRBJ2-7 | NA | NA | TRBV5-1 | TGCGCCAGCAGCTTTGATTCCTACGAGCAGTACTTC | CASSFDSYEQYF
TRBJ1-1 | TRBD1 | NA | TRBV27 | TGTGCCAGCAGGAAGGGACAGTTGATGAACACTGAAGCTTTCTTT | CASRKGQLMNTEAFF
TRBJ2-7 | NA | NA | TRBV7-2 | TGTGCCAGCAGCACGTCGGACGACTCCTACGAGCAGTACTTC | CASSTSDDSYEQYF
TRBJ2-5 | NA | once | TRBV19 | TGTGCCAGTAGTATTTCGGATTTTCAAGAGACCCAGTACTTC | CASSISDFQETQYF
TRBJ1-5 | TRBD1 | NA | TRBV5-1 | TGCGCCAGCAGCTTGGGGGGGACAGGCGATCAGCCCCAGCATTTT | CASSLGGTGDQPQHF
TRBJ1-5 | NA | NA | TRBV2 | TGTGCCAGCAGTGAAGGGGGGCGCCGTCCCGATCAGCCCCAGCATTTT | CASSEGGRRPDQPQHF
TRBJ2-3 | NA | NA | TRBV12-5 | TGTGCCAGTTCAATGGGAGATACGCAGTATTTT | CASSMGDTQYF
TRBJ1-2 | NA | NA | TRBV24-1 | TGTGCCACCAGTGTTGGGGACTATGGCTACACCTTC | CATSVGDYGYTF
TRBJ1-2 | NA | NA | TRBV4-1 | TGCGCCAGCAGTCAGGGGTTCTTCGGCTATGGCTACACCTTC | CASSQGFFGYGYTF
TRBJ1-1 | TRBD1 | NA | TRBV3-1/TRBV3-2 | TGTGCCAGCAGCCGTGAACAGGGGGGTGAAGCTTTCTTT | CASSREQGGEAFF
TRBJ2-1 | NA | NA | TRBV4-1 | TGCGCCAGCAGCCAATTGGAGCTAGCAAGCGCTGAGCAGTTCTTC | CASSQLELASAEQFF
TRBJ1-1 | NA | NA | TRBV28 | TGTGCCAGCAGTGGTAGGGTGGACACTGAAGCTTTCTTT | CASSGRVDTEAFF
TRBJ2-3 | TRBD2 | NA | TRBV24-1 | TGTGCCACCAGTGCGGGACTAGCGGGAAGGGATACGCAGTATTTT | CATSAGLAGRDTQYF
TRBJ2-6 | TRBD1 | NA | TRBV6-1 | TGTGCCAGCAGTGAAGACAGGGGGCTAGGGTCTGGGGCCAACGTCCTGACTTTC | CASSEDRGLGSGANVLTF
TRBJ2-1 | TRBD1 | NA | TRBV3-1/TRBV3-2 | TGTGCCAGCAGCCAGAAGGACAGGGAGGTCAATGAGCAGTTCTTC | CASSQKDREVNEQFF
TRBJ1-1 | NA | NA | TRBV18 | TGTGCCAGCTCCCTCGAAGGGGGAAACACTGAAGCTTTCTTT | CASSLEGGNTEAFF
TRBJ1-1 | NA | NA | TRBV6-5 | TGTGCCAGTAGTTACGGTGGGATCACTGAAGCTTTCTTT | CASSYGGITEAFF
TRBJ1-5 | NA | NA | TRBV29-1 | TGCAGCGCTCAATTCGGGGGGGGCAATCAGCCCCAGCATTTT | CSAQFGGGNQPQHF
TRBJ1-1 | NA | NA | TRBV27 | TGTGCCAGCAGTCCAACCCCCCCACGGGCCACTGAAGCTTTCTTT | CASSPTPPRATEAFF
TRBJ2-1 | TRBD2 | NA | TRBV5-1 | TGCGCCAGCAGCCAGGGACTAGCGGGAGGGCTTCTGTTCTTC | CASSQGLAGGLLFF